This T cell receptor beta chain originates from a study of shared clonotypes between healthy human individuals. Study context: Ranging from 18 to 49 in age, donors were two women and a few men.

V was clipped by 5 bases and J by 2 bases, with 16 bases between them. The CDR3 spans 15 residues. The germline V gene encodes CDR1 PRHDT and CDR2 FYEKMQ (reference sequence). CD45RO-negative CD8 cells positively selected for CCR7 made up the naive population, which excluded terminally differentiated effector memory CD45RA+ cells. Participating donors were healthy, HIV-negative adults free of recent acute infections or vaccinations. Profiled with immunoSEQ multiplex PCR; TCRdb holds only in-frame clones, not every one. The table includes some 2 million clones, approximately 95% detected once. Sample: naive CD8+ T cells sorted from blood. The chain links TRBV13 to TRBJ2-7; D is possibly TRBD2 (8 bases). The sequence came from a man aged 18 to 29 in good health. The CDR3 nucleotides read TGTGCCAGCAGCCCGGGAGGGGGCAATACCTACGAGCAGTACTTC. Its translation is CASSPGGGNTYEQYF.